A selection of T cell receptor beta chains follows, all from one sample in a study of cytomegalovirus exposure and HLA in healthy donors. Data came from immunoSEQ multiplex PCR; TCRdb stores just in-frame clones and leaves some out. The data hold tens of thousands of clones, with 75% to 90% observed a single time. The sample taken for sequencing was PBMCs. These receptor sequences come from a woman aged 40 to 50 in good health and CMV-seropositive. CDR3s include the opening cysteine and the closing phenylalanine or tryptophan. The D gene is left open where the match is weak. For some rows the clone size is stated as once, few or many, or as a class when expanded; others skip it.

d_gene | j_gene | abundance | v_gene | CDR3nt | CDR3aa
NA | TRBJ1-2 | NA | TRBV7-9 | TGTGCCAGCAGCTTAGCGGATGTGGGGGCGCCTGGCTACACCTTC | CASSLADVGAPGYTF
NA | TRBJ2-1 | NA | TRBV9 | TGTGCCAGCAGCGTAGATCGGGGTGAGCAGTTCTTC | CASSVDRGEQFF
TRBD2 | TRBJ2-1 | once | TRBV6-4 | TGTGCCAGCAGTGCTTCTAGCGGGGGGAGCAATGAGCAGTTCTTC | CASSASSGGSNEQFF
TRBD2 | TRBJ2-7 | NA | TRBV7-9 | TGTGCCAGCAGCTTAAGGTCACTAGCGGGGGGCCATGACTCCTACGAGCAGTACTTC | CASSLRSLAGGHDSYEQYF
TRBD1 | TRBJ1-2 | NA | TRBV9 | TGTGCCAGCAGCGAAACAGGGGTTTCAGCTAACTATGGCTACACCTTC | CASSETGVSANYGYTF
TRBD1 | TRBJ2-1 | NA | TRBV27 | TGTGCCAGCAGTTCAACGACAGGGGCGTCCTACAATGAGCAGTTCTTC | CASSSTTGASYNEQFF
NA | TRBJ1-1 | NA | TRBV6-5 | TGTGCCAGCAGTTACTCCGGCGGTCTGAACACTGAAGCTTTCTTT | CASSYSGGLNTEAFF
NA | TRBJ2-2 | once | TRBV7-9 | TGTGCCAGCAGGCAACAGGGTCCGACCGGGGAGCTGTTTTTT | CASRQQGPTGELFF
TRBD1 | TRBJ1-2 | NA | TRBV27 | TGTGCCAGCAGAGACAGGGGACCCTATGGCTACACCTTC | CASRDRGPYGYTF
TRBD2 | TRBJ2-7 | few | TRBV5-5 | TGTGCCAGCACCGCATTGGCGGGGGGGGCTTGGTCCTACGAGCAGTACTTC | CASTALAGGAWSYEQYF
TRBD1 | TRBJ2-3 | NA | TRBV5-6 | TGTGCCAGCAGCTTACAGGGGAAAGGCACAGATACGCAGTATTTT | CASSLQGKGTDTQYF
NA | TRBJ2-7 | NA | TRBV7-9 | TGTGCCAGCAGCTTACCGGCACGGGGTGCCGAGCAGTACTTC | CASSLPARGAEQYF
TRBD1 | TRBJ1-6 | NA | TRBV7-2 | TGTGCCAGCAGCGGAGGAGGGGGCGGCTATAATTCACCCCTCCACTTT | CASSGGGGGYNSPLHF
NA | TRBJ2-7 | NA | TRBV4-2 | TGTGCCAGCAGCCAGGGGAAAGGGGACGAGCAGTACTTC | CASSQGKGDEQYF
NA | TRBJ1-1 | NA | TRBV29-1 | TGCAGCGTTGATGAGAACGGGGGGGCCTCCCCATCTGAAGCTTTCTTT | CSVDENGGASPSEAFF
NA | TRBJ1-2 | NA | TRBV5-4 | TGTGCCAGCAGCTTAATACAGGAGAACTATGGCTACACCTTC | CASSLIQENYGYTF
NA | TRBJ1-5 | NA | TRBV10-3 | TGTGCCATCAGTGACGGTGATCAGCCCCAGCATTTT | CAISDGDQPQHF
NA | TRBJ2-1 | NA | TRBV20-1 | TGCAGTGCTAGTCCCACTAGTGAGCAGTTCTTC | CSASPTSEQFF
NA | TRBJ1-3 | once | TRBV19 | TGTGCCAGTGCGACCTCAGGGGCTCCGGACACCATATATTTT | CASATSGAPDTIYF
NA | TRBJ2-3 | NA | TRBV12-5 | TGTGCTAGTGGCCGGGGAACAGGGACAAGCACAGATACGCAGTATTTT | CASGRGTGTSTDTQYF
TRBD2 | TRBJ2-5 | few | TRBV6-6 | TGTGCCAGCAGTTACTCTGGGCCGGGGGGGGGCGAGACCCAGTACTTC | CASSYSGPGGGETQYF
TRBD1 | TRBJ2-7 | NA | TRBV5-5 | TGTGCCAGCAGCAACGACAGGGGGCTTACCTCCTACGAGCAGTACTTC | CASSNDRGLTSYEQYF